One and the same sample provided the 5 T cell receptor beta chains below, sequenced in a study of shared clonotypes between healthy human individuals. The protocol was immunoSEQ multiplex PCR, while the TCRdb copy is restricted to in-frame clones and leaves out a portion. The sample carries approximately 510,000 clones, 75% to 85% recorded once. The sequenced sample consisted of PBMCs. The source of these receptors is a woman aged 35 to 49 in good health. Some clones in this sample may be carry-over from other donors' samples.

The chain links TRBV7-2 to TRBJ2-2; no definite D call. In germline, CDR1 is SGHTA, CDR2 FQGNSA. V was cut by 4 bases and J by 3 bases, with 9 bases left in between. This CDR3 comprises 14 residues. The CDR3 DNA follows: TGTGCCAGCAGCTCCCCGATATACACCGGGGAGCTGTTTTTT. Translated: CASSSPIYTGELFF.

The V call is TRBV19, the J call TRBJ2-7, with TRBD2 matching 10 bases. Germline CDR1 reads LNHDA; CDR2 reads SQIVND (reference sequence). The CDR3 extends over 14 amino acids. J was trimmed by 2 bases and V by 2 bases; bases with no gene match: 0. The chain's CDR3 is CASSILAGAYEQYF. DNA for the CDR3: TGTGCCAGTAGTATACTAGCGGGAGCCTACGAGCAGTACTTC. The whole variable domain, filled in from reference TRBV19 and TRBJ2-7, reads DGGITQSPKYLFRKEGQNVTLSCEQNLNHDAMYWYRQDPGQGLRLIYYSQIVNDFQKGDIAEGYSVSREKKESFPLTVTSAQKNPTAFYLCASSILAGAYEQYFGPGTRLTVT.

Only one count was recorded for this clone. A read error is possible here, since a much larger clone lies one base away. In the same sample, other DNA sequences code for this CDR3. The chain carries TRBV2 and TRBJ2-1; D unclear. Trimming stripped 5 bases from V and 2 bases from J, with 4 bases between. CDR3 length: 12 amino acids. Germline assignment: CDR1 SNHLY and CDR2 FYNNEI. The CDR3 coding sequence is TGTGCCAGCAGTCCGACCTACAATGAGCAGTTCTTC. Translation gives CASSPTYNEQFF.

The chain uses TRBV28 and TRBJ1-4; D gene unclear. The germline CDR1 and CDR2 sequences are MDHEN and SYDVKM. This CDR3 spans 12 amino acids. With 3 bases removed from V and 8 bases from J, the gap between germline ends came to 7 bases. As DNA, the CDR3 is TGTGCCAGCAGTTTCTTCCGGGAAAAACTGTTTTTT. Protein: CASSFFREKLFF. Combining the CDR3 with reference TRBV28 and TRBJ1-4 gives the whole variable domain DVKVTQSSRYLVKRTGEKVFLECVQDMDHENMFWYRQDPGLGLRLIYFSYDVKMKEKGDIPEGYSVSREKKERFSLILESASTNQTSMYLCASSFFREKLFFGSGTQLSVL.

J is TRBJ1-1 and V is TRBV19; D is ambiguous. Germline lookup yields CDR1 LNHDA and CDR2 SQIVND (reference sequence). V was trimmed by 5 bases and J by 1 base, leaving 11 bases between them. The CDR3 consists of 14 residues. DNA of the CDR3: TGTGCCAGTAGTCTGCGGGCCGGGAACACTGAAGCTTTCTTT. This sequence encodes CASSLRAGNTEAFF.